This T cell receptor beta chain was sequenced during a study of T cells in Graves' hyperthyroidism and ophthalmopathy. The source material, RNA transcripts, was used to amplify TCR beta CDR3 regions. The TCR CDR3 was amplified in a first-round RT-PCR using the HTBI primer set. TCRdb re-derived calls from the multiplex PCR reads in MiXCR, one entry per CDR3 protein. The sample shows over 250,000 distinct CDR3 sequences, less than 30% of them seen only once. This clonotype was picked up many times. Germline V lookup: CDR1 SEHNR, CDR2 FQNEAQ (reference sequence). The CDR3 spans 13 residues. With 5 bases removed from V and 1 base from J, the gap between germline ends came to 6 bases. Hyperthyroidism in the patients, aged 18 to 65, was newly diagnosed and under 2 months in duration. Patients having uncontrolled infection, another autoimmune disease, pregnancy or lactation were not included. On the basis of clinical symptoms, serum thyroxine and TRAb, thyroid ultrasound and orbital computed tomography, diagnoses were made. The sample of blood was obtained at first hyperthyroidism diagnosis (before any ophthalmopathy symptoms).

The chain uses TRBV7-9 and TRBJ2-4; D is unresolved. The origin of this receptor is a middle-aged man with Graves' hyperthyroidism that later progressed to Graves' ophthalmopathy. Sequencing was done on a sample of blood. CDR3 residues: CASSPQAKNIQYF. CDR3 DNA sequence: TGTGCCAGCAGCCCACAGGCCAAAAACATTCAGTACTTC.